The table lists the clone carrying this TCR beta chain with a few counts. Its antigen is undetermined. CDR3 size: 16 residues. J was trimmed by 5 bases and V by 4 bases; bases with no gene match: 7. The germline CDR1 and CDR2 sequences are MNHNS and SASEGT. The data are from a study of Graves' ophthalmopathy and Graves' hyperthyroidism. From RNA, the CDR3 regions of TCR beta chains were amplified and sequenced. First-round RT-PCR employed HTBI primers, with a second-round multiplex PCR after it. TCRdb reanalysed the multiplex PCR reads using MiXCR and keeps one entry per CDR3 protein. The table lists about 370,000 distinct CDR3 sequences, around 18% of them singletons. General observations from the study: At about 69% sensitivity and approximately 78% specificity, the model predicted progression of the ophthalmopathy.

The rearrangement uses TRBV6-1 and TRBJ2-5; 13 nucleotides match TRBD2. This clonotype was obtained from a woman younger than 30 with Graves' ophthalmopathy. Sequencing was done on a sample of peripheral blood. CDR3 protein: CASSAGLAGVRETQYF. In DNA, the CDR3 is TGTGCCAGCAGTGCCGGACTAGCGGGAGTTCGGGAGACCCAGTACTTC.